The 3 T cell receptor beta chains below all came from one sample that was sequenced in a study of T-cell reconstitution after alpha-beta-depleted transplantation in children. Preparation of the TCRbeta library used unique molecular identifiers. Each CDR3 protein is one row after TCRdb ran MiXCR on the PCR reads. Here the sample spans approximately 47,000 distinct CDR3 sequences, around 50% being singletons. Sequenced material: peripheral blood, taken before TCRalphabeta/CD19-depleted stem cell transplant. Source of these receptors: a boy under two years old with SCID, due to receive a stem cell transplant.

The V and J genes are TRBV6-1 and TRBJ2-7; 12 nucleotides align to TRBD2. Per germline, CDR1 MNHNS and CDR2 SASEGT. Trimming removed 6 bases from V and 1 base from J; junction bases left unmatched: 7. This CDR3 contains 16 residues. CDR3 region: CASRSGTSGRSYEQYF. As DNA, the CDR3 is TGTGCCAGCAGATCCGGGACTAGCGGGCGTTCCTACGAGCAGTACTTC.

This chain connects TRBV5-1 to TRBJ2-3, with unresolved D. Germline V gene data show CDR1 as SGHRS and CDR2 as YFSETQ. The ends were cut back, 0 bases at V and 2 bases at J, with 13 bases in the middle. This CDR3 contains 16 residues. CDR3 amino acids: CASSLAIGGPTDTQYF. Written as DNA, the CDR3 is TGCGCCAGCAGCTTGGCGATTGGTGGTCCCACAGATACGCAGTATTTT.

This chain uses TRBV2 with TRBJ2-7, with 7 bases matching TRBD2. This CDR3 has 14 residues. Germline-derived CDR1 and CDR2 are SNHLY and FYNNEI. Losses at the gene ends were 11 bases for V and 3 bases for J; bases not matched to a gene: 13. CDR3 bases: TGTGCCTCCGAAGGGCTAGCGGCAAACTACGAGCAGTACTTC. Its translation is CASEGLAANYEQYF.